The T cell receptor (beta chain) described here comes from a study of blood T cell repertoires in COVID-19. About the study: Sample material is recorded as cDNA or gDNA derived from T cells, B-cell-depleted T cells, or PBMCs.

Germline CDR1 LNHNV, CDR2 YYDKDF (reference sequence). The CDR3 sequence is 13 residues long. V was cut by 0 bases and J by 3 bases, with 6 bases left in between. As originally analysed: It was from reference gene primer amplification that nucleated cell counts were estimated. Method: immunoSEQ multiplex PCR; TCRdb's copy keeps in-frame clones and lacks some. V, J and clone size reflect that table, while D and trimming were determined from the DNA. Among approximately 210,000 clones listed, more than 75% were seen once. Those who participated ranged in age from about 18 to 95 years and resided in about two dozen US areas. Clinical history reported by participants formed the basis on which cohorts were assigned.

The sequencing sample was made of PBMCs or T cells enriched from blood (not recorded which). This chain connects TRBV15 to TRBJ2-7, with unresolved D. The TCR was taken from a man in his thirties or forties with acute COVID-19. The CDR3 DNA follows: TGTGCCACCAGCAGAGACCAGTACTACGAGCAGTACTTC. Its protein is CATSRDQYYEQYF.